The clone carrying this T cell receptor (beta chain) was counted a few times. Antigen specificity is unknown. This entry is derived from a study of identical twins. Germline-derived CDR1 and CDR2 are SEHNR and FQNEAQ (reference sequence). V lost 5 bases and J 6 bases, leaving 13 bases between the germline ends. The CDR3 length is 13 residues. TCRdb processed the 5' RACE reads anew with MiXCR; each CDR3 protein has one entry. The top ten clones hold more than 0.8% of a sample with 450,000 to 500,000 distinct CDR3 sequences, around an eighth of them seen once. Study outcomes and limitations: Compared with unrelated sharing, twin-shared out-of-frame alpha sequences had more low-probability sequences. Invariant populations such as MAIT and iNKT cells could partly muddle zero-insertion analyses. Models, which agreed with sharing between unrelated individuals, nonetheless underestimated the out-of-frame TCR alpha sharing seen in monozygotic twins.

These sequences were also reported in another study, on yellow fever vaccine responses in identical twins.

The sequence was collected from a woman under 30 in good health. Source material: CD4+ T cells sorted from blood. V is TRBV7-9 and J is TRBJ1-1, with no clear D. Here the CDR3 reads CASSPSAYAEAFF. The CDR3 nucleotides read TGTGCCAGCAGCCCCTCGGCGTACGCTGAAGCTTTCTTT.